This T cell receptor (beta chain) was captured by sequencing in a study of cytomegalovirus exposure and HLA in healthy donors. Study details: Prior work identified under 130 million unique TCR beta sequences in around 170 million T cells. Overall study findings and caveats: Researchers counted roughly 160 TCR beta chains as cytomegalovirus-associated.

It was with 60 Vbeta and 13 Jbeta primers that the PCR ran. Sequencing was performed with immunoSEQ multiplex PCR; in TCRdb, only in-frame clones are kept and a portion is missing. With about 200,000 clones in the sample, the ten largest clones hold roughly 0.7%. Germline V gene data show CDR1 as SNHLY and CDR2 as FYNNEI. Trimming cost V 1 base and J 1 base, with 16 bases left between them. The CDR3 has 17 amino acids. With regard to this clone: The antigen is undetermined.

Sequencing input: PBMCs. The chain is built from TRBV2 and TRBJ1-1; the D gene is possibly TRBD1 (6 bases). This sequence originates from a boy younger than 18 in good health and CMV-seronegative. CDR3 loop: CASSEEGTLRGNTEAFF. The CDR3 region has the DNA TGTGCCAGCAGTGAAGAGGGGACACTCAGGGGGAACACTGAAGCTTTCTTT.